This paragraph covers one T cell receptor beta chain sequence. Its antigen is still unknown. Germline V gene data show CDR1 as WSHSY and CDR2 as SAAADI. The germline V and J ends were trimmed by 4 bases and 9 bases, with 13 bases remaining between them. This CDR3 comprises 13 residues. TCRdb keeps only in-frame clones here, not all; method: immunoSEQ multiplex PCR. The sample includes roughly 63,000 clones, 65% to 85% seen only once; the top ten take around 2.1%. This sample is part of a study of lymphopenia after photon versus proton radiotherapy. Whole-study results and caveats: Larger post-nadir TCR diversity loss correlated inversely with survival in deceased patients. Relative stability marked proton patients; photon patients lost diversity and naive cells.

The chain employs TRBV10-2 and TRBJ2-4; TRBD2 might be the D (6 bases). The origin of this receptor is a man aged 55-75 years with pancreatic cancer. Sequenced here: peripheral blood, sampled from a patient treated with proton-based radiotherapy. The CDR3 protein is CASSVGFSGIQYF. Written as DNA, the CDR3 is TGCGCCAGCAGTGTAGGATTTAGCGGCATTCAGTACTTC.